This T cell receptor beta chain was found in a study of cytotoxic CD8 clonotypes in ibrutinib-treated CLL. Background on the study: Results showed some 25 partial and 2 complete responses; following median around 73 months, about 15 remained remitted, roughly twelve advanced. Response samples were obtained once patients had received a median around 12 months of treatment, range 6 to 36.

This table comes from immunoSEQ multiplex PCR, and its TCRdb copy is limited to in-frame clones, with some not included. The repertoire consists of about 250,000 clones, with roughly 70% occurring once and the leading ten covering just over 15%. Concerning this clone: The target antigen is unknown.

The CDR3 contains 13 residues. The V end lost 0 bases, the J end lost 7 bases, and 9 bases lay between the germline ends. The germline V gene encodes CDR1 SGHNT and CDR2 YENEEA. General study results and limits: Researchers report that baseline clonality outpaced age-matched healthy donors and tracked circulating CD8+ T-cell counts. Clonality showed a rise at ibrutinib response that reversed toward baseline at progression.

The rearrangement joins TRBV11-3 to TRBJ1-1; D perhaps matches TRBD1 (5 bases). The sequence was obtained from a human donor with chronic lymphocytic leukemia. This specimen was PBMCs, taken after 24 months of ibrutinib treatment. The CDR3 loop reads CASSLDRDFEAFF. CDR3 DNA sequence: TGTGCCAGCAGCTTAGACCGGGACTTTGAAGCTTTCTTT.